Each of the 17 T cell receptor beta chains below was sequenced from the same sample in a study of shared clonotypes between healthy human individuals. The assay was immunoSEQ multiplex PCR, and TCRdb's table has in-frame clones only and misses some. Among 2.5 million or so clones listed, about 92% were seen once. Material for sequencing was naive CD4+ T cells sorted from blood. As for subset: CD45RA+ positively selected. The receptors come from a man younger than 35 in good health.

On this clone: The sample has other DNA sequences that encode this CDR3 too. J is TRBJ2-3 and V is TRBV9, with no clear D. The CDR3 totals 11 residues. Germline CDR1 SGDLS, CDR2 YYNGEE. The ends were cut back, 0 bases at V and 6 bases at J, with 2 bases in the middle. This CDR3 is CASSVGDTQYF. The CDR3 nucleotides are TGTGCCAGCAGCGTAGGCGATACGCAGTATTTT.

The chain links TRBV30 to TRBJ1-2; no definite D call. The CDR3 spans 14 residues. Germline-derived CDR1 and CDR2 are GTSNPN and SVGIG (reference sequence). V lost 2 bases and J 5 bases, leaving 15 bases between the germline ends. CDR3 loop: CAWSYKGPGYGYTF. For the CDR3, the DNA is TGTGCCTGGAGTTACAAGGGCCCGGGGTATGGCTACACCTTC.

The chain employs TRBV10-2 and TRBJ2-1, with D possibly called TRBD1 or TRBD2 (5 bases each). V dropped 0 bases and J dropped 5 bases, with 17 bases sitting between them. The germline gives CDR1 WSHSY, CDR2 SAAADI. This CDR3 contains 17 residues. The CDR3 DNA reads TGCGCCAGCAGTGAGTCTTGGGGGACGGGGAGAAACAATGAGCAGTTCTTC. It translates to CASSESWGTGRNNEQFF.

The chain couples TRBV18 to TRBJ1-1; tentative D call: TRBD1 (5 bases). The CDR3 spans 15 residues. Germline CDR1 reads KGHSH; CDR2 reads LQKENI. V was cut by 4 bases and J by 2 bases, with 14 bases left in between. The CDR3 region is CASSQNGQQNTEAFF. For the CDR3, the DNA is TGTGCCAGCTCACAAAACGGACAACAAAACACTGAAGCTTTCTTT.

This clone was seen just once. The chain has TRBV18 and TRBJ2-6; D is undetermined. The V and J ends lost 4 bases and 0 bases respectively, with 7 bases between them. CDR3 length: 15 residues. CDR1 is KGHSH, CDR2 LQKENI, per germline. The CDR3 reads CASSQESSGANVLTF. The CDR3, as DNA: TGTGCCAGCTCACAGGAGAGCTCTGGGGCCAACGTCCTGACTTTC.

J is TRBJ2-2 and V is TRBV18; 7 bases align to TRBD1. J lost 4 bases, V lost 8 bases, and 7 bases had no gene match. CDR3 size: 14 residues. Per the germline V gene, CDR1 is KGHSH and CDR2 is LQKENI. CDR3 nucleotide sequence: TGTGCCAGCCGACAGGGAAGTGGCACCGGGGAGCTGTTTTTT. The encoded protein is CASRQGSGTGELFF.

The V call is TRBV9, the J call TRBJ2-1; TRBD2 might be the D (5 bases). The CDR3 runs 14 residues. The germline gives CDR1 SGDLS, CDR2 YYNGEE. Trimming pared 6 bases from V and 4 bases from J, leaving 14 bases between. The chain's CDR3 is CASTKDWKYNEQFF. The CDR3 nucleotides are TGTGCCAGCACCAAGGACTGGAAATACAATGAGCAGTTCTTC.

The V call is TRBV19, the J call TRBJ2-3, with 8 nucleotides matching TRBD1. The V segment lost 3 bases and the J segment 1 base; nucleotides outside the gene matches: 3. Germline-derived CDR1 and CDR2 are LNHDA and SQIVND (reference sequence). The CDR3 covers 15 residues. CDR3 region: CASSMGDRRTDTQYF. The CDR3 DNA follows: TGTGCCAGTAGTATGGGGGACAGGCGCACAGATACGCAGTATTTT.

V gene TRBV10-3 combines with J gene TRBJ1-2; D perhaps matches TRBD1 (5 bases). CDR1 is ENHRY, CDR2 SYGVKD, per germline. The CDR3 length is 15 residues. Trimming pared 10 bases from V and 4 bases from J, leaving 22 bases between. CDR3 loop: CATGTQEKGGYGYTF. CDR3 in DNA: TGTGCCACCGGGACGCAGGAAAAAGGAGGCTATGGCTACACCTTC.

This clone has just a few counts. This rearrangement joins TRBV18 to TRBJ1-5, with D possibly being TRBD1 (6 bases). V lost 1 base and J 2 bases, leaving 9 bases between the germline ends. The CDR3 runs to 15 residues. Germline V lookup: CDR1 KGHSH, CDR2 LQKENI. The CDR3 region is CASSPLPGGNQPQHF. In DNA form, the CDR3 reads TGTGCCAGCTCACCACTACCAGGGGGCAATCAGCCCCAGCATTTT.

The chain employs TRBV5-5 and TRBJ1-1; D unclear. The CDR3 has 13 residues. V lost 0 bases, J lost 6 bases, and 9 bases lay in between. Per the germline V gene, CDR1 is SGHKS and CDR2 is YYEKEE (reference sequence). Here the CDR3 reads CASSLAGRSEAFF. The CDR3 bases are TGTGCCAGCAGCTTGGCCGGCCGATCTGAAGCTTTCTTT.

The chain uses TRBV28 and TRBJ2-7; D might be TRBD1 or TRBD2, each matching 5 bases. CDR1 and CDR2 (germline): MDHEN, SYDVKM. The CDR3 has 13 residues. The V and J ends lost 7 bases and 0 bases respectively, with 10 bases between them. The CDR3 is CASMAGSSYEQYF. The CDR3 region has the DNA TGTGCCAGCATGGCAGGGAGCTCCTACGAGCAGTACTTC. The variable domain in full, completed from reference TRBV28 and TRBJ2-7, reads DVKVTQSSRYLVKRTGEKVFLECVQDMDHENMFWYRQDPGLGLRLIYFSYDVKMKEKGDIPEGYSVSREKKERFSLILESASTNQTSMYLCASMAGSSYEQYFGPGTRLTVT.

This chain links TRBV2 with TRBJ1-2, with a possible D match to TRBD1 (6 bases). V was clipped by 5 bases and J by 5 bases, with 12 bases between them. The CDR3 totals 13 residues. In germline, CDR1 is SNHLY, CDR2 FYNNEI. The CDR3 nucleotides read TGTGCCAGCAGTTTGGGGGCAAGTTATGGCTACACCTTC. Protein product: CASSLGASYGYTF.

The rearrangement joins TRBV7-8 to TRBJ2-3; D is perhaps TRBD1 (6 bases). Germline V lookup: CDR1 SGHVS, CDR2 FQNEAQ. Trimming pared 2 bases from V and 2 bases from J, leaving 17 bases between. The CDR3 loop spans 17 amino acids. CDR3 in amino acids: CASSLPGHPILTDTQYF. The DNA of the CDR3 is TGTGCCAGCAGCTTACCGGGACATCCCATCCTCACAGATACGCAGTATTTT.

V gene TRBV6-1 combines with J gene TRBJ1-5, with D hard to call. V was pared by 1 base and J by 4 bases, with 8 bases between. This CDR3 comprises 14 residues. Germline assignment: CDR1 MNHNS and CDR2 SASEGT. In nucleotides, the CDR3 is TGTGCCAGCAGTGAAGTATCCCAAAATCAGCCCCAGCATTTT. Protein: CASSEVSQNQPQHF.

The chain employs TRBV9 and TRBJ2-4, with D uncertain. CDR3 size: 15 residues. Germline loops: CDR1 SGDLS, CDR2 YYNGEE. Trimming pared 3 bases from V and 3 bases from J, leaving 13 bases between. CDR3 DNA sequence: TGTGCCAGCAGCGCCCCCGGTGAAAGCAAAAACATTCAGTACTTC. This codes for CASSAPGESKNIQYF.

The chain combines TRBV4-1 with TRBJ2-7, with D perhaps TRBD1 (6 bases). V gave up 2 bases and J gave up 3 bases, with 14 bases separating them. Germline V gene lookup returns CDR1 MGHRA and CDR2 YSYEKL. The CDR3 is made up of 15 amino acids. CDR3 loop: CASSQIGQKNYEQYF. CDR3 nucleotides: TGCGCCAGCAGCCAAATAGGACAGAAAAACTACGAGCAGTACTTC.